The sequence of this T cell receptor beta chain was determined in a study of patients and donors after allogeneic stem cell transplantation. This CDR3 spans 15 amino acids. Trimming cost V 0 bases and J 7 bases; bases outside gene matches: 8. Germline CDR1 is DFQATT and CDR2 is SNEGSKA (reference sequence). TCRdb used MiXCR to reprocess the RT-PCR reads, holding one entry per CDR3 protein. The sample holds 400,000 to 500,000 distinct CDR3 sequences; roughly 17% are singletons and the top ten take less than 8.5%. The chain couples TRBV20-1 to TRBJ2-1; 8 bases map to TRBD2. Sequenced material: blood, either unsorted or a sorted T cell fraction (not recorded which). The sequence derives from a human donor who was either an allogeneic HSCT recipient or a stem cell or donor lymphocyte infusion donor (not recorded which). It is not recorded whose cells these are; they may come from a transplant donor. In nucleotides, the CDR3 is TGCAGTGCTAGAGATTGGCGGGGGGTTGGTAATGAGCAGTTCTTC. Translating gives CSARDWRGVGNEQFF.